This TCR beta chain derives from a study of blood T cells in healthy people across ages. Study as a whole: Template-switching capture recovered about one barcoded beta molecule per two T cells.

Primed by a sample-barcoded 5' primer and a J-beta primer mix, a second PCR proceeded for about 7 to 12 cycles. With 12 random nucleotides, a template-switch adaptor tagged each individual cDNA molecule. TCRdb passed the 5' RACE reads through MiXCR, listing each CDR3 protein once. The data show some 800,000 distinct CDR3 sequences, under 45% seen once. Of note for this clonotype: Its target is unknown.

Investigators took roughly 9.5 milliliters of peripheral blood from every donor. Findings and caveats of the study: Changes in expanded clonotypes were possibly confounded, as the CMV status of donors was unknown.

Trimming pared 6 bases from V and 5 bases from J, leaving 13 bases between. The CDR3 is 13 amino acids. Germline assignment: CDR1 MNHEY and CDR2 SVGEGT. The rearrangement links TRBV6-2 or TRBV6-3 to TRBJ1-1; no firm D call. The sequencing sample was made of blood. This sequence was found in a man in his fifties or sixties in good health. The CDR3 DNA sequence: TGTGCCAGCAGACAAAGGGTGGGTACTGAAGCTTTCTTT. Translation: CASRQRVGTEAFF.